A single TCR beta chain is shown here with its context. In the authors' methods: Amplified reference gene primers provided the basis for estimating nucleated cell counts. Profiling relied on immunoSEQ multiplex PCR, and the TCRdb table lists in-frame clones only, not all of them. Clone size and the V and J calls come from that table; the DNA yielded D and trimming. The sample has 130,000 to 150,000 clones; roughly 90% are singletons. This sample was included in a study of blood T cell repertoires in COVID-19. Study context: PBMCs, B-cell-depleted T cells, or T cells were the source of the cDNA or gDNA that made up the material.

This receptor was identified in a human donor in a cohort sampled during active COVID-19. The specimen was peripheral blood.

The CDR3 loop is CASSTSTGGVSEAFF. The DNA of the CDR3 is TGTGCCAGTAGTACCTCGACAGGGGGCGTGTCTGAAGCTTTCTTT. The chain uses TRBV19 and TRBJ1-1; 10 bases align to TRBD1. This CDR3 comprises 15 residues. CDR1 and CDR2 from the germline V gene are LNHDA and SQIVND (reference sequence). The V gene end was trimmed by 4 bases and the J gene end by 6 bases; junction bases not matched to a gene: 8.